A selection of T cell receptor beta chains follows, all from one sample in a study of shared clonotypes between healthy human individuals. Profiled with immunoSEQ multiplex PCR; TCRdb holds only in-frame clones, not every one. The sample has over 2 million clones; roughly 96% are singletons. The sequenced material came from naive CD4+ T cells sorted from blood. These receptors all come from a man aged 18 to 29 in good health. Both conserved end residues are part of each CDR3. Clone sizes are given selectively: once, few, many, or a class where the clone is expanded.

13,TRBV9,TRBJ2-5,NA,CASSGGTSGPQYF
14,TRBV25-1,TRBJ2-2,NA,CASSPRLPTGELFF
13,TRBV6-6,TRBJ1-2,NA,CASSSDRVDGYTF
14,TRBV6-6,TRBJ1-5,once,CASSRTGGNQPQHF
14,TRBV6-5,TRBJ2-7,NA,CASSAGTSGVEQYF
15,TRBV6-1,TRBJ1-5,NA,CASSEGQYSNQPQHF
15,TRBV30,TRBJ2-1,NA,CAWSAADRDYNEQFF
16,TRBV4-2,TRBJ2-5,NA,CASSHGSGTIQETQYF
14,TRBV9,TRBJ2-5,NA,CASSVEGVQETQYF
16,TRBV7-2,TRBJ2-4,NA,CASSLAGTSGGTSTHF
14,TRBV30,TRBJ1-2,NA,CAWTPGQGRSGYTF
16,TRBV5-1,TRBJ1-3,NA,CASSLEARSSGNTIYF
15,TRBV6-1,TRBJ1-1,NA,CASSEVDRGSTEAFF
13,TRBV21-1,TRBJ2-7,NA,CASSSPKRREQYF
16,TRBV6-5,TRBJ2-1,NA,CASSYSTGTGYYEQFF
16,TRBV7-9,TRBJ2-1,once,CASSSLGGLVFTEQFF
15,TRBV10-3,TRBJ1-3,NA,CAIGRDSYSGNTIYF
17,TRBV7-6,TRBJ2-2,NA,CASSLPLGQGDTGELFF
14,TRBV6-6,TRBJ2-5,once,CASTYGTSFGTQYF
13,TRBV5-1,TRBJ2-3,NA,CASSGQGSNTQYF
12,TRBV7-3,TRBJ2-7,NA,CASSSPGGEQYF
14,TRBV6-5,TRBJ1-1,NA,CASTWTGSNTEAFF
12,TRBV11-3,TRBJ2-7,NA,CASSQQGAEQYF
14,TRBV18,TRBJ2-7,once,CASSPPGSSYEQYF
13,TRBV11-3,TRBJ1-2,NA,CASSLATGGGYTF
16,TRBV4-3,TRBJ1-1,NA,CASSQDDRGLSTEAFF
16,TRBV25-1,TRBJ1-4,NA,CASSGLAGLLGEKLFF
15,TRBV11-3,TRBJ2-1,NA,CASSSTGGLQNEQFF
14,TRBV5-1,TRBJ1-1,NA,CASAPWDMNTEAFF
15,TRBV30,TRBJ2-3,NA,CAWSVGLGGTDTQYF
15,TRBV2,TRBJ1-5,NA,CASKGSVLGDQPQHF
13,TRBV6-5,TRBJ1-2,NA,CASSYTPNYGYTF
16,TRBV5-4,TRBJ2-7,NA,CASSRSPDRASGEQYF
13,TRBV18,TRBJ2-5,NA,CASSPPPWETQYF
13,TRBV29-1,TRBJ2-7,NA,CSVRQGRDYEQYF
19,TRBV7-2,TRBJ2-3,NA,CASSLVRLTSGASTDTQYF
14,TRBV27,TRBJ1-2,NA,CASSLGLGVGGYTF
16,TRBV19,TRBJ1-1,once,CASSSTGVVSNTEAFF
14,TRBV2,TRBJ2-7,NA,CASIKGTGVYEQYF
14,TRBV28,TRBJ1-1,NA,CASSLYGQGREAFF
13,TRBV5-1,TRBJ2-1,NA,CASSLAPGEEQFF
16,TRBV7-9,TRBJ2-1,NA,CASSRGSQASYNEQFF
18,TRBV28,TRBJ1-1,NA,CASSSLLPDRGRYTEAFF
14,TRBV7-2,TRBJ1-2,NA,CASSLGFQNYGYTF
14,TRBV19,TRBJ2-7,NA,CASSFQGNSYEQYF
15,TRBV15,TRBJ2-2,NA,CATSRDTGARGELFF
13,TRBV19,TRBJ1-5,NA,CASTMAGNQPQHF
17,TRBV27,TRBJ2-1,NA,CASTLAGLAGADNEQFF
13,TRBV5-6,TRBJ1-2,NA,CASNYDRNYGYTF
17,TRBV5-1,TRBJ1-1,NA,CASSSRQGSVSNTEAFF
13,TRBV5-1,TRBJ2-1,NA,CASSGGVRYEQFF
15,TRBV27,TRBJ1-1,NA,CASRPTGGINTEAFF
17,TRBV5-4,TRBJ2-1,NA,CASTPSGRGGIPSEQFF
14,TRBV5-1,TRBJ1-1,NA,CASSLQGAHTEAFF